The source of this TCR beta chain is a study of T cells in Graves' hyperthyroidism and ophthalmopathy. This CDR3 is 16 amino acids long. J gave up 5 bases and V 6 bases, and 11 bases lay outside the gene matches. In germline, CDR1 is SNHLY, CDR2 FYNNEI. TCR beta CDR3 sequences were amplified from RNA transcripts. Researchers ran a first-round RT-PCR on the TCR CDR3 using the HTBI primer set. TCRdb redid the calling of the multiplex PCR reads with MiXCR, one entry per CDR3 protein. The profile shows roughly 710,000 distinct CDR3 sequences, under 45% of them singletons. Sequencing was carried out using blood. The chain is built from TRBV2 and TRBJ1-5, with 9 nucleotides matching TRBD1. The sequence was obtained from a woman aged 40 to 50 with Graves' hyperthyroidism. CDR3: CASSPTGTGPDQPQHF. For the CDR3, the DNA is TGTGCCAGCAGCCCAACCGGGACAGGGCCCGATCAGCCCCAGCATTTT.